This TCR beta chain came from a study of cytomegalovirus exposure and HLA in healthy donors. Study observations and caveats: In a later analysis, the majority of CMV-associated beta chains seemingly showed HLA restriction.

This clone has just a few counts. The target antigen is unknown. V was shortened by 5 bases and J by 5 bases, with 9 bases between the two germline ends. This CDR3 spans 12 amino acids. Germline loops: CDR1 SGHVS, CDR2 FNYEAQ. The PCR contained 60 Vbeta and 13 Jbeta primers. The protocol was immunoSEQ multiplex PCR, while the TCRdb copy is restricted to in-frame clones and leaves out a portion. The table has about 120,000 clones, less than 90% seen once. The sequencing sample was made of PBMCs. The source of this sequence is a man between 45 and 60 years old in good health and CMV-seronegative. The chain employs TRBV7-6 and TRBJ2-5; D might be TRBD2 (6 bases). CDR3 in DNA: TGTGCCAGCAGCCGTCGGGGGGAGACCCAGTACTTC. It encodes CASSRRGETQYF.